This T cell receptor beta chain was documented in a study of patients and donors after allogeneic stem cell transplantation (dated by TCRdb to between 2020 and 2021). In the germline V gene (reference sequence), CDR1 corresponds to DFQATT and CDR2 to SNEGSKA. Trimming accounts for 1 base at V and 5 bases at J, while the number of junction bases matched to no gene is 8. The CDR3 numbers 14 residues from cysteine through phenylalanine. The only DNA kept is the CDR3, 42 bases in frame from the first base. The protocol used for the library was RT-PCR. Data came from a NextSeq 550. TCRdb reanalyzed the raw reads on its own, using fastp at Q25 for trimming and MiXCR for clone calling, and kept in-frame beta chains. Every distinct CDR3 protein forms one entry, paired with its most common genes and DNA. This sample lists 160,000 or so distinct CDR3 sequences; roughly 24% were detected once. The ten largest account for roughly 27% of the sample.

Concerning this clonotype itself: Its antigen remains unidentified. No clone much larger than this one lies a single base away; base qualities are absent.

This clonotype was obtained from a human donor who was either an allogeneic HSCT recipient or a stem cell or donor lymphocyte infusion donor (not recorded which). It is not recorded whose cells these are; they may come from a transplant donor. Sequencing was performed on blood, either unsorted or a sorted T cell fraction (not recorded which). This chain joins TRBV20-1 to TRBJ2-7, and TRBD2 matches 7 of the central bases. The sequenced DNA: TGCAGTGCTAGAGGGGGCACTAGCGACCACGAGCAGTACTTC. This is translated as CSARGGTSDHEQYF.